This TCR beta chain was captured in a study of neurological immune-mediated disorders. This clonotype has a count of ten or more. TCRdb re-analysed the 5' RACE reads in MiXCR, keeping a single row per CDR3 protein. The table records around 20,000 distinct CDR3 sequences, 5% to 7% of them present only once. The CDR3 runs 16 residues. With 2 bases clipped from V and 4 bases from J, the junction kept 7 bases outside the gene matches. Germline assignment: CDR1 SGHAT and CDR2 FQDESV (reference sequence). This rearrangement joins TRBV11-1 to TRBJ2-4; 8 bases are shared with TRBD2. What was sequenced was CD8+ T cells from blood. This TCR was sampled from a man aged 18 to 30 in good health. CDR3 bases: TGTGCCAGCAGCTTAACGGCGGGGGGAATTAAAAACATTCAGTACTTC. It is translated as CASSLTAGGIKNIQYF. The full variable domain, with the rest looked up from reference TRBV11-1 and TRBJ2-4, is EAEVAQSPRYKITEKSQAVAFWCDPISGHATLYWYRQILGQGPELLVQFQDESVVDDSQLPKDRFSAERLKGVDSTLKIQPAELGDSAMYLCASSLTAGGIKNIQYFGAGTRLSVL.